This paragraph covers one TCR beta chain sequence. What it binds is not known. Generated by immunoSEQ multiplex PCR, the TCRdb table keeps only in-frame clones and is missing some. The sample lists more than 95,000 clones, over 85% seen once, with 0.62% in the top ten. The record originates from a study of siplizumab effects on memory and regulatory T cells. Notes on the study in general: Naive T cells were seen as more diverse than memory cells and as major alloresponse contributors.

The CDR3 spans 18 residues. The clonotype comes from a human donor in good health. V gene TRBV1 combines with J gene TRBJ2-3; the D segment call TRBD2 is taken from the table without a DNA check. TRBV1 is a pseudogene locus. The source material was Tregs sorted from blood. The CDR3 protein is CTSSLGLAGREMSDTQYF. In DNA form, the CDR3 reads TGCACCAGCAGCCTGGGACTAGCGGGGAGAGAAATGAGCGATACGCAGTATTTT.